These T cell receptor beta chains were read from a single sample in a study of shared clonotypes between healthy human individuals. TCRdb keeps only in-frame clones here, not all; method: immunoSEQ multiplex PCR. The data contain 950,000 to 1,100,000 clones, 75% to 80% of them seen just once; the ten biggest clones take up 0.5% to 0.65%. Sequencing was done on a sample of memory CD4+ T cells from PBMCs. These receptors all come from a man in his late teens or twenties in good health. Some clones in this sample may be carry-over from other donors' samples. The CDR3 runs from the conserved cysteine through the conserved F or W.

TRBV5-1	TRBJ2-5	CASSFFFQETQYF
TRBV6-5	TRBJ1-2	CASRKGAGIYGYTF
TRBV2	TRBJ2-3	CASSEEATDTQYF
TRBV2	TRBJ1-2	CASSDNYYGYTF
TRBV18	TRBJ1-1	CASSLTRDNTEAFF
TRBV9	TRBJ2-2	CASSEKLSGYYTGELFF
TRBV5-1	TRBJ1-2	CASGIEPNYGYTF
TRBV29-1	TRBJ1-2	CSVLWTGPIDGYTF
TRBV6-1	TRBJ1-1	CASIQDSLNTEAFF
TRBV11-2	TRBJ2-7	CASSLEYEQYF
TRBV11-3	TRBJ2-7	CASSLGLGWREEEQQYF
TRBV19	TRBJ2-2	CASSMWGFYGELFF
TRBV5-1	TRBJ2-3	CASSLSGSTDTQYF
TRBV5-4	TRBJ1-3	CASSQDKVDGYTIYF
TRBV5-4	TRBJ1-1	CASSLGNGTLGGWSAFF
TRBV29-1	TRBJ2-3	CSVVGGPTTDTQYF
TRBV5-1	TRBJ1-1	CASSLLGHSNTEAFF
TRBV5-1	TRBJ2-5	CASSLRAGLGETQYF
TRBV7-9	TRBJ2-7	CASSLANYEQYF
TRBV14	TRBJ2-3	CASSQYSSTDTQYF
TRBV19	TRBJ1-2	CASHQEGGGYGYTF
TRBV7-8	TRBJ2-7	CASSLAYRVYEQYF
TRBV19	TRBJ2-6	CASSRNTVGANVLTF
TRBV7-2	TRBJ2-7	CASSLGGGGYEQYF
TRBV21-1	TRBJ2-1	CASSKVSPSGGYNEQFF
TRBV7-2	TRBJ2-1	CASSLDLSGRSSYNEQFF
TRBV13	TRBJ2-1	CASSSTGTSGKRGSYNEQFF
TRBV27	TRBJ2-1	CASRNLPTSGRGWVEQFF
TRBV23-1	TRBJ2-3	CASRWTGAERTSGGDTQYF
TRBV12-5	TRBJ2-3	CASGTTDTQYF
TRBV28	TRBJ1-2	CASSLDRPRGYTF
TRBV7-8	TRBJ2-7	CASRPDRGRYEQYF
TRBV4-2	TRBJ1-1	CASSLAGRNTEAFF
TRBV12-5	TRBJ1-1	CASGFGNTEAFF
TRBV5-1	TRBJ2-2	CASSPSSGGANTGELFF
TRBV19	TRBJ2-3	CASSQRESTDTQYF
TRBV2	TRBJ2-6	CASSPAQGDGANVLTF
TRBV7-6	TRBJ1-5	CASSLGLENQPQHF
TRBV29-1	TRBJ2-5	CSVDSRGRQTQYF
TRBV6-1	TRBJ2-3	CASSEGEGRTSGRYTDTQYF
TRBV7-2	TRBJ2-5	CASSPLAGGMGTQYF
TRBV5-1	TRBJ2-5	CASTPQIGIGTLYF
TRBV5-8	TRBJ2-1	CASPQRESYNEQFF
TRBV5-1	TRBJ2-5	CASSSGLAGRETQYF
TRBV12-5	TRBJ2-3	CASGSGLRSTDTQYF
TRBV19	TRBJ2-4	CASSITGGKNIQYF
TRBV10-3	TRBJ1-1	CAISKTGMNTEAFF